The present T cell receptor beta chain was sequenced within a study of T cells after yellow fever vaccination. Germline lookup yields CDR1 MDHEN and CDR2 SYDVKM. Trimming stripped 7 bases from V and 2 bases from J, with 8 bases between. The CDR3 spans 12 residues. Comment on this clonotype: Its specificity is not known.

Findings of the study overall: Most clones from primary vaccination were detected again post-booster (roughly 95% CD4, about 85% CD8). Of the clonotypes, a small share occurred in both CD4 and CD8 compartments.

TCRdb fed the 5' RACE reads into MiXCR, producing one record per CDR3 protein. This sample carries a few hundred thousand distinct CDR3 sequences, around 17% of them seen once, and the ten largest clones take 17%. The material sequenced was PBMCs, taken 5 to 6 days after the first yellow fever vaccination. The chain is built from TRBV28 and TRBJ1-2; D ambiguous. The receptor was isolated from a man between 18 and 29 years old who received the YFV17D yellow fever vaccine. The CDR3 coding sequence is TGTGCCAGCAACGACGGGAACTATGGCTACACCTTC. Amino acid sequence: CASNDGNYGYTF.